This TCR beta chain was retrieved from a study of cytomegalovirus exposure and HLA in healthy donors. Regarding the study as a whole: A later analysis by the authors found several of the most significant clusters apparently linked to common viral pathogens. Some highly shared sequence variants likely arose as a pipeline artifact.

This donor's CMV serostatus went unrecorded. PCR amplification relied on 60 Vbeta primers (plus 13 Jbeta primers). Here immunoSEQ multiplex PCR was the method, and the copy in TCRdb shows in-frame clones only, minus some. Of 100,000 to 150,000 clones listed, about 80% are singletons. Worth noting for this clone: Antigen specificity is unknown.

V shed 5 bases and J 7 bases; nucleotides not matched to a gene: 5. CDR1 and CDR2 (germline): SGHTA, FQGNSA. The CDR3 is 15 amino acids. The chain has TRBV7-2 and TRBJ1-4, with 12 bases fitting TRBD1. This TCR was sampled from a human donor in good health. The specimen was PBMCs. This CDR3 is CASSRGQGAGEKLFF. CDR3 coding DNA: TGTGCCAGCAGCCGGGGACAGGGGGCAGGTGAAAAACTGTTTTTT. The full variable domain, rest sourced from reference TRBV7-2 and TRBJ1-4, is GAGVSQSPSNKVTEKGKDVELRCDPISGHTALYWYRQSLGQGLEFLIYFQGNSAPDKSGLPSDRFSAERTGGSVSTLTIQRTQQEDSAVYLCASSRGQGAGEKLFFGSGTQLSVL.